These T cell receptor beta chains were read from a single sample in a study of blood T cell repertoires in COVID-19. Sequenced by immunoSEQ multiplex PCR; TCRdb stores in-frame clones only, minus some. This table holds approximately 210,000 clones, 81% found once. The sequencing input was PBMCs or T cells enriched from blood (not recorded which). These receptors were taken from a woman aged 45-65 years with acute COVID-19. Each CDR3 is given with its conserved first and last residue. A D gene is named only where the DNA matches it firmly.

V: TRBV30
J: TRBJ2-5
D: TRBD2
DNA: TGTGCCTGGAAAGCGGGAGTAGGGGAGACCCAGTACTTC
CDR3: CAWKAGVGETQYF

V: TRBV28
J: TRBJ2-2
D: -
DNA: TGTGCCAGCAGTTTGGGGCCCCGGGACACCGGGGAGCTGTTTTTT
CDR3: CASSLGPRDTGELFF

V: TRBV4-1
J: TRBJ2-7
D: -
DNA: TGCGCCAGCAGCCAAGATGTGTACAGATACGAGCAGTACTTC
CDR3: CASSQDVYRYEQYF

V: TRBV19
J: TRBJ1-2
D: -
DNA: TGTGCCAGTAGTATTGATTGGGGGACATACTATGGCTACACCTTC
CDR3: CASSIDWGTYYGYTF

V: TRBV28
J: TRBJ2-1
D: -
DNA: TGTGCCAGCAGTTTCCGGGACACCTCCTACAATGAGCAGTTCTTC
CDR3: CASSFRDTSYNEQFF

V: TRBV18
J: TRBJ2-5
D: TRBD2
DNA: TGTGCCAGCTCACCCGCAGCGGGAGGGCGAGAGACCCAGTACTTC
CDR3: CASSPAAGGRETQYF

V: TRBV5-1
J: TRBJ2-5
D: -
DNA: TGCGCCAGCAGCCCGCCAACCCCAGGCCAAGAGACCCAGTACTTC
CDR3: CASSPPTPGQETQYF

V: TRBV19
J: TRBJ2-3
D: TRBD2
DNA: TGTGCCAGTAGCAGGACTAGAAGCACAGATACGCAGTATTTT
CDR3: CASSRTRSTDTQYF

V: TRBV28
J: TRBJ1-2
D: -
DNA: TGTGCCAGCAGTTTAGTGGGGGGGGCGCCTAACTATGGCTACACCTTC
CDR3: CASSLVGGAPNYGYTF

V: TRBV27
J: TRBJ1-2
D: TRBD1
DNA: TGTGCCAGCAGTCGACAGGGGGCAGGTGGCTACACCTTC
CDR3: CASSRQGAGGYTF

V: TRBV2
J: TRBJ2-3
D: TRBD2
DNA: TGTGCCAGCAGCTGGACTAGCGGGGGGGCGATAGATACGCAGTATTTT
CDR3: CASSWTSGGAIDTQYF

V: TRBV27
J: TRBJ2-3
D: -
DNA: TGTGCCAGCAGTTTACCTGAGGGAGTTCCAGATACGCAGTATTTT
CDR3: CASSLPEGVPDTQYF

V: TRBV11-1
J: TRBJ1-1
D: TRBD1
DNA: TGTGCCAGCAGCCGACAGGGGGGAAACACTGAAGCTTTCTTT
CDR3: CASSRQGGNTEAFF